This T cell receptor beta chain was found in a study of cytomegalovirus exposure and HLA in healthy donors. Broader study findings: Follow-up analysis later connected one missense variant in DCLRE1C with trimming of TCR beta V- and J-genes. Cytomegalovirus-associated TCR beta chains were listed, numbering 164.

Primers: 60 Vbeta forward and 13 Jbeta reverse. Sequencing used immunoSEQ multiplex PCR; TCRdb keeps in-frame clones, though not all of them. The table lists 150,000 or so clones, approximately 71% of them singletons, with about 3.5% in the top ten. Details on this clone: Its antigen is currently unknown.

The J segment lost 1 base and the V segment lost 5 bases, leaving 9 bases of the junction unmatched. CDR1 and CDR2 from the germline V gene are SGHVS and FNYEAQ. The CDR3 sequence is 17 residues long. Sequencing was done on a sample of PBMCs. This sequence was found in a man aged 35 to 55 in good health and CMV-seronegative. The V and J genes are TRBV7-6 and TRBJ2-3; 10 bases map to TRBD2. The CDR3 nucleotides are TGTGCCAGCAGCCCTGTGGTGGGGACTAGCGGCACAGATACGCAGTATTTT. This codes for CASSPVVGTSGTDTQYF.